This T cell receptor beta chain was captured by sequencing in a study of graft-versus-host responses after intestinal transplantation. Turning to the study itself: Each transplant was multivisceral, liver-intestinal, or isolated intestinal.

Method: immunoSEQ multiplex PCR; TCRdb's copy keeps in-frame clones and lacks some. The table shows 6,800 or so clones, with roughly 31% occurring only once. A few counts support this clone. The V and J ends lost 3 bases and 5 bases respectively, with 10 bases between them. This CDR3 region has 13 residues. CDR1 is LNHDA and CDR2 is SQIVND in the germline V gene (reference sequence). Plates contained about 200,000 CFSE-labeled responder cells and about 200,000 irradiated, violet-dye-labeled stimulator cells. The sequence was collected from a human patient who was an organ donor for intestinal transplantation. The gene calls are TRBV19 and TRBJ2-5, with D hard to call. The sample consisted of alloreactive CD8+ T cells from a mixed lymphocyte reaction culture, taken before transplantation. Stated subset: CFSE-low proliferating T cells sorted from roughly six-day pre-transplant mixed lymphocyte reaction (GvH or HvG direction). This CDR3 reads CASSIGFVETQYF. For the CDR3, the DNA is TGTGCCAGTAGTATCGGTTTTGTGGAGACCCAGTACTTC.